This TCR beta chain was obtained from a study of T cells in Graves' hyperthyroidism and ophthalmopathy. As regards this clonotype: Its specificity is not known.

The diagnostic basis comprised clinical symptoms, serum thyroxine and TRAb, thyroid ultrasound and orbital computed tomography. CDR3 length: 15 residues. Germline CDR1 and CDR2: MGHDK and SYGVNS. Authors of the study amplified TCR beta CDR3 regions from RNA transcripts. The HTBI primer set drove a first-round RT-PCR of the TCR CDR3. TCRdb reprocessed the multiplex PCR reads with MiXCR, giving one entry per CDR3 protein. The sample yields about 700,000 distinct CDR3 sequences, less than 45% seen once. Findings of the study overall: The blood repertoire included most of the expanded thyroid clonotypes above 0.001. From stable hyperthyroidism, ophthalmopathy was set apart by a 13 V-J model.

This receptor was identified in an adult man with Graves' disease, either hyperthyroidism or ophthalmopathy (not recorded which). Material for sequencing was peripheral blood or thyroid tissue (not recorded which). V is TRBV25-1 and J is TRBJ2-7; TRBD2 agrees at 8 bases. The CDR3 region is CASSSLSGSPYEQYF. As DNA, the CDR3 is TGTGCTAGCTCGTCCCTCAGCGGGAGCCCCTACGAGCAGTACTTC.